The 27 T cell receptor beta chains below were found in one sample sequenced in a study of T cells in women clearing cervical HPV infection. The data were produced by immunoSEQ multiplex PCR, yet TCRdb's version contains in-frame clones alone and is incomplete. Recorded for this sample: 49,000 or so clones. Sequencing input: blood buffy coat. These TCRs come from a woman between 18 and 75 years old with a cervical HPV16 infection that either progressed to CIN3+ or cleared (not recorded which).

The CDR3 loop is CASSPDRTSTDTYTF. CDR3 DNA (partial): TGTGCCAGCTCACCTGACAGGACCAGCACAGATACC. The genes are TRBV18 and TRBJ1-2; tentative D call: TRBD1 (6 bases). The read ends 3 residues before the CDR3 terminus; that terminus is restored from the germline J gene. This CDR3 is 15 amino acids long. The germline V gene encodes CDR1 KGHSH and CDR2 LQKENI. Full variable domain (rest looked up from reference TRBV18 and TRBJ1-2): NAGVMQNPRHLVRRRGQEARLRCSPMKGHSHVYWYRQLPEEGLKFMVYLQKENIIDESGMPKERFSAEFPKEGPSILRIQQVVRGDSAAYFCASSPDRTSTDTYTFGSGTRLTVV.

The CDR3 reads CAWSGQGNSPLHF. The covered CDR3 bases are TGTGCCTGGAGTGGACAGGGGAATTCACCC. The chain has TRBV30 and TRBJ1-6; 8 bases line up with TRBD1. The read falls 3 residues short of the CDR3 end, and the missing part is taken from the germline J gene. J lost 7 bases, V lost 1 base, and 0 bases had no gene match. Germline CDR1 and CDR2: GTSNPN and SVGIG (reference sequence). The CDR3 totals 13 residues.

As regards this clone: The CDR3 is cut off 3 residues early in the read; its end comes from the germline J gene. The chain combines TRBV6-2 or TRBV6-3 with TRBJ2-1, with 8 bases that match TRBD2. Germline V gene sequence: CDR1 MNHEY, CDR2 SVGEGT. The CDR3 has 15 residues. V was clipped by 4 bases and J by 4 bases; unmatched bases: 6. The sequenced part of the CDR3 DNA is TGTGCCAGCAGTTTTAGCGGGGAAAATTACAATGAG. Translation gives CASSFSGENYNE. The entire CDR3 protein is CASSFSGENYNEQFF.

The part of the CDR3 DNA that was read is TGTGCCAGCAGCTTGGTCCAGGGGTTGGTGACC. This translates into CASSLVQGLVT. The CDR3 in full is CASSLVQGLVTQYF. The rearrangement links TRBV5-5 to TRBJ2-5; D is perhaps TRBD1 (6 bases). The CDR3 end falls 3 residues outside the read, so it is completed with the germline J gene. CDR1 is SGHKS, CDR2 YYEKEE, per germline (reference sequence). This CDR3 has 14 residues. Trimming stripped 0 bases from V and 7 bases from J, with 13 bases between. Variable domain in full (rest from reference TRBV5-5 and TRBJ2-5): DAGVTQSPTHLIKTRGQQVTLRCSPISGHKSVSWYQQVLGQGPQFIFQYYEKEERGRGNFPDRFSARQFPNYSSELNVNALLLGDSALYLCASSLVQGLVTQYFGPGTRLLVL.

As for this clone: The DNA ends 3 residues before the CDR3 does, and the rest of the CDR3 is filled in from the germline J gene. The chain has TRBV7-8 and TRBJ2-5, with TRBD2 identical over 7 bases. Trimming removed 4 bases from V and 4 bases from J; junction bases left unmatched: 6. Germline V gene data show CDR1 as SGHVS and CDR2 as FQNEAQ. The CDR3 spans 14 residues. The sequenced part of the CDR3 DNA is TGTGCCAGCAGCTCGCTAGCGGTGAGAGAGACC. Its protein is CASSSLAVRET. In full, the CDR3 is CASSSLAVRETQYF.

Turning to this clone: The missing CDR3 end, 3 residues past where the read stops, is filled in from the germline J gene. Other DNA sequences in this specimen translate into the identical CDR3. The chain joins TRBV20-1 to TRBJ2-5; 7 bases are a match to TRBD1. This CDR3 region has 12 residues. Germline V gives CDR1 DFQATT, CDR2 SNEGSKA (reference sequence). After removal of 1 base from V and 5 bases from J, the junction contained 1 base not matched to a gene. The CDR3 sequence is CSARGRGETQYF. Partial CDR3 DNA: TGCAGTGCTAGAGGCAGGGGGGAGACC.

On this clone itself: The read ends 3 residues early relative to the CDR3; the germline J gene fills the gap. The V gene is TRBV18, the J gene TRBJ1-4, with D possibly being TRBD1 (5 bases). The CDR3 runs to 17 residues. CDR1 and CDR2 from the germline V gene are KGHSH and LQKENI. The part of the CDR3 DNA that was read is TGTGCCAGCTCAACATGGTCAGCGAGCTCTGGGGCCAACGTA. Protein sequence: CASSTWSASSGANV. The whole CDR3 protein is CASSTWSASSGANVLFF.

In the case of this clone: The read finishes 3 residues shy of the CDR3 end, and the germline J gene is used to complete it. This chain connects TRBV18 to TRBJ2-1; D might be TRBD2 (6 bases). The CDR3 contains 16 residues. V was shortened by 0 bases and J by 9 bases, with 18 bases between the two germline ends. Germline assignment: CDR1 KGHSH and CDR2 LQKENI. This CDR3 is CASSPPGLTPGGEQFF. The DNA read from the CDR3 is TGTGCCAGCTCACCACCGGGACTGACCCCCGGGGGTGAG.

Regarding this clone: The junction departs from the called germline gene at one end, perhaps through a read error. Read data end 3 residues before the CDR3 end; the end is taken from the germline J gene. The sample has other DNA sequences that encode this CDR3 too. V usage is TRBV6-1 and J usage is TRBJ1-1; 8 bases match TRBD1. This CDR3 spans 11 amino acids. Germline V gives CDR1 MNHNS, CDR2 SASEGT. CDR3 protein: CASREDRGAFF. CDR3 DNA (partial): TGTGCCAGCAGAGAAGACAGGGGC.

With regard to this clone: Coverage ceases 3 residues before the CDR3 finishes, and the germline J gene fills in the end. The V and J genes are TRBV5-1 and TRBJ1-1; TRBD1 agrees at 7 bases. The V gene's germline CDR1 is SGHRS and CDR2 YFSETQ. The CDR3 extends over 15 amino acids. Losses at the gene ends were 4 bases for V and 0 bases for J; bases not matched to a gene: 6. The chain's CDR3 is CASSTQTGMNTEAFF. The CDR3 DNA, read in part, is TGCGCCAGCAGCACCCAGACAGGGATGAACACTGAA.

As concerns this clone: The read finishes 3 residues shy of the CDR3 end, and the germline J gene is used to complete it. The rearrangement uses TRBV2 and TRBJ2-3, with TRBD2 identical over 10 bases. The CDR3 covers 15 residues. Germline CDR1 and CDR2: SNHLY and FYNNEI. CDR3 amino acids: CASSDRTSGQETQYF. Incomplete CDR3 DNA: TGTGCCAGCAGTGACAGGACTAGCGGCCAAGAGACG.

The sequenced CDR3 bases are TGTGCCTGGAGTGTAATAGCGGGGATAAATGAG. The encoded protein is CAWSVIAGINE. The complete CDR3 protein is CAWSVIAGINEQFF. This chain links TRBV30 with TRBJ2-1; 8 bases line up with TRBD2. Read sequence stops 3 residues before the CDR3 end, and the germline J gene provides the missing end. This CDR3 contains 14 residues. V gave up 0 bases and J gave up 7 bases; unmatched junction bases: 5. Germline loops: CDR1 GTSNPN, CDR2 SVGIG (reference sequence).

For this clone: The CDR3 extends 3 residues past the end of the read, so its final part is completed from the germline J gene. This chain connects TRBV20-1 to TRBJ2-3; TRBD1 matches 11 bases. The CDR3 spans 14 residues. CDR1 is DFQATT and CDR2 is SNEGSKA in the germline V gene (reference sequence). Trimming took 6 bases from V and 3 from J; bases not matched to a gene: 5. Here the CDR3 reads CSAPGQGGTDTQYF. CDR3 DNA (partial): TGCAGTGCCCCGGGACAGGGGGGTACAGATACG.

About this clone: The CDR3 end is not reached by the read, which stops 3 residues before it; the germline J gene fills it in. This chain joins TRBV7-9 and TRBJ1-2, with unresolved D. This CDR3 has 13 residues. Per the germline V gene, CDR1 is SEHNR and CDR2 is FQNEAQ (reference sequence). The CDR3 sequence is CASSLVGSDTYTF. The sequenced part of the CDR3 DNA is TGTGCCAGCAGCTTGGTCGGGTCAGATACC.

Points on this clone: The DNA ends 3 residues before the CDR3 does, and the rest of the CDR3 is filled in from the germline J gene. This chain joins TRBV7-3 and TRBJ2-3; D not resolved. This CDR3 is built from 13 residues. Germline V gene sequence: CDR1 SGHTA, CDR2 FQGTGA. CDR3: CASSLAIQETQYF. The covered CDR3 bases are TGTGCCAGCAGCTTAGCTATTCAAGAGACG.

For this clone: From the germline J gene comes the end of the CDR3, since the read stops 3 residues before it. The V and J genes are TRBV6-1 and TRBJ2-1; tentatively, D is TRBD2 (5 bases). V was clipped by 0 bases and J by 5 bases, with 11 bases between them. The CDR3 contains 15 residues. The germline gives CDR1 MNHNS, CDR2 SASEGT. The sequenced CDR3 bases are TGTGCCAGCAGTGAAGCCGACTATGCCGACAATGAG. It specifies CASSEADYADNE. The CDR3 in full is CASSEADYADNEQFF.

CDR3 DNA, as far as it was read: TGCGCCAGCAGCTTGAGATCTAGGACAGTCCGCGGTATCTATGGC. Its protein product is CASSLRSRTVRGIYG. Given in full, the CDR3 is CASSLRSRTVRGIYGYTF. The chain carries TRBV5-1 and TRBJ1-2; D may be TRBD1 (6 bases). The read ends 3 residues shy of where the CDR3 ends; the end is completed using the germline J gene. Germline V gene data show CDR1 as SGHRS and CDR2 as YFSETQ. Trimming left V 1 base short and J 4 bases short, with 23 bases between. The CDR3 extends over 18 amino acids. The full variable domain, in which reference TRBV5-1 and TRBJ1-2 provide the parts outside the CDR3, is KAGVTQTPRYLIKTRGQQVTLSCSPISGHRSVSWYQQTPGQGLQFLFEYFSETQRNKGNFPGRFSGRQFSNSRSEMNVSTLELGDSALYLCASSLRSRTVRGIYGYTFGSGTRLTVV.

Of note for this clone: Read coverage stops 3 residues before the CDR3 terminus; the germline J gene supplies the remainder. The genes are TRBV2 and TRBJ2-1; TRBD2 aligns across 7 bases. The germline CDR1 and CDR2 sequences are SNHLY and FYNNEI. The CDR3 extends over 12 amino acids. With 4 bases clipped from V and 8 bases from J, the junction kept 2 bases outside the gene matches. The sequenced part of the CDR3 DNA is TGTGCCAGCAGTGTGGGAGGGGATGAG. Protein: CASSVGGDE. The full CDR3 reads CASSVGGDEQFF. The whole variable domain, remainder taken from reference TRBV2 and TRBJ2-1, is EPEVTQTPSHQVTQMGQEVILRCVPISNHLYFYWYRQILGQKVEFLVSFYNNEISEKSEIFDDQFSVERPDGSNFTLKIRSTKLEDSAMYFCASSVGGDEQFFGPGTRLTVL.

As to this clone: Read sequence stops 3 residues before the CDR3 end, and the germline J gene provides the missing end. The chain joins TRBV20-1 to TRBJ2-1; weak D call: TRBD1 (6 bases). The CDR3 runs to 15 residues. Germline V gene data show CDR1 as DFQATT and CDR2 as SNEGSKA (reference sequence). V shed 1 base and J shed 1 base, with 11 bases lying between them. The part of the CDR3 DNA that was read is TGCAGTGCTAGAGTAAAGGGGGAGTCCTACAATGAG. This translates into CSARVKGESYNE. The CDR3 as a whole reads CSARVKGESYNEQFF.

In regard to this clone: The read stops 3 residues short of the end of the CDR3; the missing end is completed from the germline J gene. This sequence joins TRBV10-3 and TRBJ2-5; D is perhaps TRBD1 (5 bases). Between the trimmed V and J ends, which lost 8 bases and 5 bases, there was a span of 15 bases. This CDR3 is 13 amino acids long. CDR1 is ENHRY, CDR2 SYGVKD, per germline. The CDR3 is CAIPTARLETQYF. CDR3 DNA, as far as it was read: TGTGCCATCCCGACAGCTAGATTGGAGACC.

In the case of this clone: The DNA ends 3 residues before the CDR3 does, and the rest of the CDR3 is filled in from the germline J gene. The chain couples TRBV19 to TRBJ1-1; TRBD1 agrees at 7 bases. V was clipped by 5 bases and J by 1 base; unmatched bases: 7. The CDR3 is made up of 15 amino acids. Germline V lookup: CDR1 LNHDA, CDR2 SQIVND (reference sequence). This CDR3 reads CASSLSGGENTEAFF. CDR3 DNA (partial): TGTGCCAGTAGTCTGTCAGGGGGAGAGAACACTGAA.

Comments on this clone: The CDR3 goes on 3 residues after the read ends, and that part is filled in from the germline J gene. J is TRBJ2-3 and V is TRBV30; 8 bases are a match to TRBD2. Germline values: CDR1 GTSNPN, CDR2 SVGIG (reference sequence). V was pared by 4 bases and J by 5 bases, with 8 bases of the junction left unmatched. The CDR3 runs to 14 residues. The covered CDR3 bases are TGTGCCTGGACCTCGGGGGGGACACAAGATACG. Translated: CAWTSGGTQDT. The entire CDR3 reads CAWTSGGTQDTQYF. The full variable domain, completed using reference TRBV30 and TRBJ2-3, is SQTIHQWPATLVQPVGSPLSLECTVEGTSNPNLYWYRQAAGRGLQLLFYSVGIGQISSEVPQNLSASRPQDRQFILSSKKLLLSDSGFYLCAWTSGGTQDTQYFGPGTRLTVL.

Details on this clone: Read coverage stops 3 residues before the CDR3 terminus; the germline J gene supplies the remainder. V gene TRBV28 combines with J gene TRBJ1-5, with D possibly matching TRBD1 (5 bases). V was pared by 5 bases and J by 5 bases, with 16 bases between. CDR3 length equals 15 residues. The germline gives CDR1 MDHEN, CDR2 SYDVKM. This CDR3 is CASSPGDRMYQPQHF. CDR3 DNA, as far as it was read: TGTGCCAGCAGTCCCGGCGACAGAATGTATCAGCCC.

Worth noting for this clone: The sequenced fragment ends 3 residues before the CDR3 boundary, so the rest is inferred from the germline J gene. The chain carries TRBV18 and TRBJ2-4; D may be TRBD1 (6 bases). The CDR3 consists of 15 residues. Germline-derived CDR1 and CDR2 are KGHSH and LQKENI. The CDR3 is CASSRQARANYGQYF. Incomplete CDR3 DNA: TGTGCCAGCTCACGACAGGCCAGAGCTAACTATGGT. The complete variable domain, with remaining parts taken from reference TRBV18 and TRBJ2-4, reads NAGVMQNPRHLVRRRGQEARLRCSPMKGHSHVYWYRQLPEEGLKFMVYLQKENIIDESGMPKERFSAEFPKEGPSILRIQQVVRGDSAAYFCASSRQARANYGQYFGAGTRLSVL.

In regard to this clone: The observed sequence ends 3 residues before the CDR3 terminus, with the missing tail filled in from the germline J gene. The chain has TRBV19 and TRBJ1-5; D gene unclear. The CDR3 runs to 16 residues. V was shortened by 2 bases and J by 0 bases, with 11 bases between the two germline ends. Per germline, CDR1 LNHDA and CDR2 SQIVND (reference sequence). The CDR3 is CASSIQASFSNQPQHF. The part of the CDR3 DNA that was read is TGTGCCAGTAGTATACAGGCCTCCTTTAGCAATCAGCCC.

With regard to this clone: The read ends 3 residues early relative to the CDR3; the germline J gene fills the gap. The J gene is TRBJ1-4, the V gene TRBV14; 9 bases agree with TRBD1. V shed 0 bases, J shed 8 bases, and the junction held 4 bases outside the gene matches. Germline V gene lookup returns CDR1 SGHDN and CDR2 FVKESK. The CDR3 is 15 residues long. The CDR3 spells CASSQDYGTGEKLFF. The DNA read from the CDR3 is TGTGCCAGCAGCCAAGATTATGGGACAGGGGAAAAA.

Comments on this clone: Read sequence stops 3 residues before the CDR3 end, and the germline J gene provides the missing end. This chain links TRBV10-1 with TRBJ2-7; a weak D match, TRBD1 (5 bases). This CDR3 spans 13 amino acids. CDR1 is WNHNN and CDR2 is SYGVQD in the germline V gene (reference sequence). V lost 8 bases and J lost 3, with 14 bases in between. CDR3 DNA (partial): TGCGCCAGCGGTCCCGACAGTCACTACGAG. It encodes CASGPDSHYE. In full, the CDR3 is CASGPDSHYEQYF.